This T cell receptor beta chain was documented in a study of response to subunit inactivated influenza vaccine. Findings and caveats of the study: Authors suggested seasonal influenza vaccinations each recruit few new T cells.

J gave up 4 bases and V 2 bases, and 3 bases lay outside the gene matches. The CDR3 is made up of 15 amino acids. One entry per CDR3 protein, called by TCRdb with MiXCR from the RT-PCR reads. The sample consists of hundreds of thousands of distinct CDR3 sequences, 15% to 19% of them appearing once. Concerning this clonotype: Its specificity is unknown.

The sequence came from a man aged 50 to 59 who received an inactivated influenza vaccine. This chain connects TRBV12-3 or TRBV12-4 to TRBJ2-5; 11 nucleotides line up with TRBD2. Material: PBMCs from blood, obtained 12 days after vaccination. In nucleotides, the CDR3 is TGTGCCAGCAGTTTATGGCTAGCGGGAGGAGAGACCCAGTACTTC. Its translation is CASSLWLAGGETQYF.